The present TCR beta chain was sequenced within a study of cytomegalovirus exposure and HLA in healthy donors. Study results and caveats: Per a later analysis, under 20,000 TCR beta sequences showed association with HLA alleles at 0.05 false discovery rate. The study found most TCR sequences rare, yet found some public TCRs in many donors. Within an earlier analysis, most TCR beta V segments proved productive either about 87% or about 30% of the time.

The primer mix had 60 Vbeta and 13 Jbeta primers. The assay was immunoSEQ multiplex PCR, and TCRdb's table has in-frame clones only and misses some. The sample comprises about 170,000 clones, roughly 82% of which are singletons, and roughly 1.6% rests with the top ten. V lost 4 bases, J lost 9 bases, and 13 bases lay in between. The CDR3 spans 12 residues. CDR1 is MDHEN, CDR2 SYDVKM, per germline. This clone showed up just a few times. Its specificity is not known. This sequence originates from a girl between 5 and 17 years old in good health and CMV-seropositive. The J gene is TRBJ2-7, the V gene TRBV28, with D possibly matching TRBD1 (5 bases). Sequencing input: PBMCs. Here the CDR3 reads CASSSPGFAQYF. The CDR3 region has the DNA TGTGCCAGCAGTTCCCCAGGGTTCGCGCAGTACTTC.